Following are 5 T cell receptor beta chains from one sample sequenced in a study of blood T cell repertoires in COVID-19. TCRdb's copy holds only in-frame clones and misses some; the assay was immunoSEQ multiplex PCR. Of around 370,000 clones listed, about 88% were seen once; the top ten hold 1.2%. The sequencing sample was made of PBMCs or T cells enriched from blood (not recorded which). These receptors all come from a woman between 18 and 30 years old who had recovered from COVID-19.

This chain joins TRBV29-1 and TRBJ1-1; D might be TRBD1 (5 bases). Germline V lookup: CDR1 SQVTM, CDR2 ANQGSEA. The CDR3 has 12 residues. V lost 8 bases and J 8 bases, leaving 18 bases between the germline ends. The CDR3 is CSMGQPGGEAFF. Here the CDR3 DNA reads TGCAGCATGGGGCAACCCGGCGGAGAAGCTTTCTTT.

In the case of this clone: Compared with germline, one end of the junction differs, possibly owing to a read error. The chain joins TRBV20-1 to TRBJ1-2, with D tentatively TRBD1 (5 bases). The CDR3 totals 12 residues. Germline CDR1 reads DFQATT; CDR2 reads SNEGSKA (reference sequence). DNA for the CDR3: TGCAGTGCTAGTACCAGGGTCCTAAAGGCTCCCTTC. Encoded protein: CSASTRVLKAPF.

V is TRBV19 and J is TRBJ1-1; 7 nucleotides match TRBD1. This CDR3 has 13 residues. V lost 5 bases, J lost 8 bases, and 8 bases stayed unmatched. In germline, CDR1 is LNHDA, CDR2 SQIVND (reference sequence). Here the CDR3 reads CASSGLRDREAFF. The CDR3 DNA sequence: TGTGCCAGTAGTGGGCTCCGGGACAGAGAAGCTTTCTTT.

The CDR3 loop reads CASSTAGTGGPYEQYF. The CDR3 region has the DNA TGTGCCAGTAGCACCGCCGGGACAGGGGGCCCCTACGAGCAGTACTTC. The chain links TRBV19 to TRBJ2-7, with 12 bases lining up with TRBD1. The CDR3 is 16 amino acids. Trimming at V came to 6 bases and at J to 2 bases, leaving 8 bases not matched to a gene. Germline CDR1 is LNHDA and CDR2 is SQIVND (reference sequence).

V gene TRBV4-1 combines with J gene TRBJ1-2, with D perhaps matching TRBD1 (6 bases). The CDR3 has 17 amino acids. CDR1 is MGHRA and CDR2 is YSYEKL in the germline V gene. Trimming pared 0 bases from V and 0 bases from J, leaving 14 bases between. CDR3 nucleotide sequence: TGCGCCAGCAGCCAAGATGATGTGACAGGTACTAACTATGGCTACACCTTC. Translating gives CASSQDDVTGTNYGYTF.